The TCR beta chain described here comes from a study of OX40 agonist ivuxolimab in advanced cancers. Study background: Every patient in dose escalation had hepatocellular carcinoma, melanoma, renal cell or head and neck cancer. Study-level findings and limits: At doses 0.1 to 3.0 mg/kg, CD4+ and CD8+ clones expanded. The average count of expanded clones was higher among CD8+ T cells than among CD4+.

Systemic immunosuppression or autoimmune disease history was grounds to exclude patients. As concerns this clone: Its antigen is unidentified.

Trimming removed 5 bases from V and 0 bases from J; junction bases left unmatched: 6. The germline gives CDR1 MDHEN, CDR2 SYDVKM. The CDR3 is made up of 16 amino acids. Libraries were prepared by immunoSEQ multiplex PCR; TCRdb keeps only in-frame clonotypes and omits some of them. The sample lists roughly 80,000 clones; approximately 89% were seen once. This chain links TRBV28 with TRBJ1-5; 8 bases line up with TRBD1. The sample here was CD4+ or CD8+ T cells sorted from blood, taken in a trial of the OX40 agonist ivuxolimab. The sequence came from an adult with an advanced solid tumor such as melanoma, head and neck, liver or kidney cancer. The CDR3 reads CASSITGGTSNQPQHF. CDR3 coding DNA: TGTGCCAGCAGTATCACAGGGGGAACTAGCAATCAGCCCCAGCATTTT.